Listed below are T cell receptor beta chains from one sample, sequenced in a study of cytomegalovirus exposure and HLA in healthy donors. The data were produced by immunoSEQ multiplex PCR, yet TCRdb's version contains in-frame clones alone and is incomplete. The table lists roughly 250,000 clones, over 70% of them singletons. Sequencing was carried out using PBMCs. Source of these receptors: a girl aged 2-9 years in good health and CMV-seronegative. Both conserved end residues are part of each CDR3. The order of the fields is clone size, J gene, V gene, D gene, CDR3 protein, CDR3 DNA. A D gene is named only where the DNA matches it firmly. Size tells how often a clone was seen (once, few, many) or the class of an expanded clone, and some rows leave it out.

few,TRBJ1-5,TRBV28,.,CASRLTAINWHF,TGTGCCAGCAGACTGACAGCTATCAATTGGCATTTT
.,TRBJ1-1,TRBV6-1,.,CASSEAPSRAFF,TGTGCCAGCAGTGAAGCCCCCTCACGGGCTTTCTTT
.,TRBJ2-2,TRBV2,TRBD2,CASSENASGRNTGELFF,TGTGCCAGCAGTGAAAACGCTAGCGGCAGGAACACCGGGGAGCTGTTTTTT
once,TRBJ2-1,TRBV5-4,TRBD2,CASSLRLAGGPHNEQFF,TGTGCCAGCAGCTTGAGGCTAGCGGGGGGACCTCACAATGAGCAGTTCTTC
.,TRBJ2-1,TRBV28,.,CASSSTQGGHGALEQFF,TGTGCCAGCAGTTCAACCCAGGGGGGACACGGAGCGCTCGAGCAGTTCTTC
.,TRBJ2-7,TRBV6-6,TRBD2,CASMTSGENSYEQYF,TGTGCCAGTATGACTAGCGGGGAGAACTCCTACGAGCAGTACTTC
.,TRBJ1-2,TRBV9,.,CASSVEDRNYGYTF,TGTGCCAGCAGCGTGGAGGACAGAAACTATGGCTACACCTTC
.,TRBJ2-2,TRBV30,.,CAWSGGGELFF,TGTGCTTGGAGCGGCGGGGGGGAGCTGTTTTTT
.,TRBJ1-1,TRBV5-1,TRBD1,CASSPRQGLNTEAFF,TGCGCCAGCAGCCCAAGACAGGGCTTGAACACTGAAGCTTTCTTT
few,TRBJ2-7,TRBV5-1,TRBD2,CASSLLVLAGGPHEQYF,TGCGCCAGCAGCTTGTTGGTTTTGGCGGGAGGGCCCCACGAGCAGTACTTC
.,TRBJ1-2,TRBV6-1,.,CASSSSLNYGYTF,TGTGCCAGCAGCTCCTCTTTGAACTATGGCTACACCTTC
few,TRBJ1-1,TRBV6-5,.,CASSPGQNTEAFF,TGTGCCAGCAGCCCCGGACAGAACACTGAAGCTTTCTTT
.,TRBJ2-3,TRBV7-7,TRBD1,CASSPGTASSTDTQYF,TGTGCCAGCAGCCCCGGGACAGCATCTAGCACAGATACGCAGTATTTT
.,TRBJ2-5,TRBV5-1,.,CASSFVRFQETQYF,TGCGCCAGCAGTTTTGTCAGGTTTCAGGAGACCCAGTACTTC
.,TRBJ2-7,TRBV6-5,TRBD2,CASTARGSGTHEQYF,TGTGCCAGCACCGCGCGGGGGTCCGGAACCCACGAGCAGTACTTC